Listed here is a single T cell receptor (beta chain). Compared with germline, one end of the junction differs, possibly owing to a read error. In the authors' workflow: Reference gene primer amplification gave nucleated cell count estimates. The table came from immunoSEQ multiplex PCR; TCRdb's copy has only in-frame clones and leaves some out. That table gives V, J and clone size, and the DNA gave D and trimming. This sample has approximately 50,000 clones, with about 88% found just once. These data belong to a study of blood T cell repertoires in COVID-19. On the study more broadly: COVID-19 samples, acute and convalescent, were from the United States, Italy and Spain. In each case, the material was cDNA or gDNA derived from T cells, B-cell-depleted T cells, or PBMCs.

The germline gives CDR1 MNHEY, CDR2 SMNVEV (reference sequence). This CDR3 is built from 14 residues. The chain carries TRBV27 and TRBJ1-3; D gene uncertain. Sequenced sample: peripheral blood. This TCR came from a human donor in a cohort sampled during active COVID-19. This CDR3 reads CASRGSEAGNTIYF. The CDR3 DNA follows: TGTGCCAGCCGTGGTTCGGAGGCTGGGAACACCATATATTTT.